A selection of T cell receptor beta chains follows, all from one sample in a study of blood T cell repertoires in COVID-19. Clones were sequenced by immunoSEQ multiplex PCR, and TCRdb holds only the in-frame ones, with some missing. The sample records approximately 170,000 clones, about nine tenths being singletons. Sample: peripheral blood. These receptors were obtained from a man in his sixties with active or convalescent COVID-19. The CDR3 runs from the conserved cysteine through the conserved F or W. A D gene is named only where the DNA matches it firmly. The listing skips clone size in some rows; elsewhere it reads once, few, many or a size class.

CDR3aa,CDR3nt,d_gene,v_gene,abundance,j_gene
CASSERTGGYTGELFF,TGTGCCAGCAGTGAAAGGACAGGGGGATACACCGGGGAGCTGTTTTTT,TRBD1,TRBV2,once,TRBJ2-2
CASSYGRNSGNTIYF,TGTGCCAGCAGTTACGGCAGAAACTCTGGAAACACCATATATTTT,-,TRBV6-5,once,TRBJ1-3
CASSQVGETQYF,TGTGCCAGCAGCCAGGTCGGAGAGACCCAGTACTTC,-,TRBV14,-,TRBJ2-5
CASSPSDRDEAEAFF,TGTGCCAGCAGTCCATCGGACAGGGACGAAGCTGAAGCTTTCTTT,TRBD1,TRBV28,-,TRBJ1-1
CASSPSEPITEAFF,TGCGCCAGCAGCCCTAGCGAGCCGATCACTGAAGCTTTCTTT,-,TRBV5-1,-,TRBJ1-1
CASSLWEQGAGYEQYF,TGCGCCAGCAGCTTGTGGGAACAGGGGGCCGGCTACGAGCAGTACTTC,TRBD1,TRBV5-1,-,TRBJ2-7
CASSLQVNQPQHF,TGTGCCAGCAGCCTACAAGTCAATCAGCCCCAGCATTTT,-,TRBV7-8,-,TRBJ1-5
CASSLLTGQNQPQHF,TGTGCCAGCAGCCTCCTGACAGGGCAGAATCAGCCCCAGCATTTT,TRBD1,TRBV11-2,-,TRBJ1-5
CASSLAAGTGELFF,TGCGCCAGCAGCTTGGCCGCGGGGACCGGGGAGCTGTTTTTT,-,TRBV5-1,-,TRBJ2-2
CASSLRLSGGSSTDTQYF,TGTGCCAGCAGCTTAAGACTAAGCGGGGGGTCTAGCACAGATACGCAGTATTTT,TRBD2,TRBV9,-,TRBJ2-3
CASSEQGANTEAFF,TGTGCCAGCAGTGAACAGGGGGCGAACACTGAAGCTTTCTTT,TRBD1,TRBV2,-,TRBJ1-1
CASRDGGRRYGYTF,TGTGCCAGTCGGGACGGGGGGCGGCGGTATGGCTACACCTTC,-,TRBV19,-,TRBJ1-2
CASNQHPPGTGGEKLFF,TGTGCCAGTAACCAACACCCCCCCGGGACAGGGGGCGAAAAACTGTTTTTT,TRBD1,TRBV19,-,TRBJ1-4
CASSSDLGLAGANEQFF,TGTGCCAGCAGTTCCGACCTGGGACTAGCGGGAGCAAATGAGCAGTTCTTC,TRBD2,TRBV6-2/TRBV6-3,-,TRBJ2-1
CASSFNRAASQPQHF,TGTGCCAGCAGCTTTAACAGGGCGGCAAGTCAGCCCCAGCATTTT,-,TRBV7-2,once,TRBJ1-5
CASSLYLRVGYTF,TGTGCCAGCAGTCTTTATTTACGGGTGGGCTACACCTTC,-,TRBV12-3/TRBV12-4,-,TRBJ1-2
CASSLYTDYGYTF,TGTGCCAGCAGCTTATACACCGACTATGGCTACACCTTC,-,TRBV7-9,-,TRBJ1-2